This T cell receptor beta chain was sequenced for a study of radiotherapy plus CTLA-4 blockade in lung cancer. Sequenced by immunoSEQ multiplex PCR; TCRdb stores in-frame clones only, minus some. Among about 49,000 clones listed, 70% to 90% were seen once. Focal radiation plus CTLA-4 blockade with ipilimumab was administered to patients who had chemo-refractory metastatic non-small-cell lung cancer. Findings and limits, study-wide: Dynamics of early blood T cell clones, together with interferon-beta, were reportedly the best predictors of response.

The germline CDR1 and CDR2 sequences are SGHRS and YFSETQ. CDR3 length: 16 residues. V trimming: 4 bases; J trimming: 7 bases; junction bases outside the gene matches: 12. In the case of this clone: What it recognizes is unknown.

This rearrangement joins TRBV5-1 to TRBJ2-1; 9 nucleotides align to TRBD2. This sequence was found in a human donor with non-small cell lung cancer whose response to radiotherapy plus ipilimumab could not be evaluated. Sequenced here: peripheral blood, sampled from a patient treated with radiotherapy plus ipilimumab. CDR3 bases: TGCGCCAGCAGCCCGGAGGGACTAGCTGACCGGAATGAGCAGTTCTTC. Protein: CASSPEGLADRNEQFF.